The entry that follows covers one T cell receptor beta chain sequence. This sample is part of a study of blood T cell repertoires in COVID-19. Background on the study: COVID-19 samples from acute and convalescent phases originated in the United States, Italy and Spain.

Libraries were prepared by immunoSEQ multiplex PCR; TCRdb keeps only in-frame clonotypes and omits some of them. The sample gives approximately 340,000 clones, about nine tenths of which show up once; about 0.83% is in the top ten. CDR1 is SNHLY, CDR2 FYNNEI, per germline. The CDR3 covers 15 residues. J was trimmed by 4 bases and V by 6 bases; bases with no gene match: 7. Recruits, aged about 18 to 95 years, lived in 24 US areas. The chain combines TRBV2 with TRBJ1-5; 9 nucleotides match TRBD1. Material: PBMCs or T cells enriched from blood (not recorded which). This clonotype was sampled from a woman between 35 and 50 years old who had been exposed to COVID-19. CDR3 bases: TGTGCCAGCAGAGCAGGGACAGGGACAAATCAGCCCCAGCATTTT. This translates into CASRAGTGTNQPQHF.